These 6 T cell receptor beta chains originate from one sample sequenced in a study of blood T cell repertoires in COVID-19. Assay used: immunoSEQ multiplex PCR; TCRdb lists only in-frame clones, some missing. The sample lists around 50,000 clones; 86% were seen once. The sequencing sample was made of peripheral blood. The receptors were gathered from a woman aged 55-70 years with acute or convalescent COVID-19.

The chain couples TRBV9 to TRBJ1-2, with TRBD1 matching over 8 bases. Germline CDR1 is SGDLS and CDR2 is YYNGEE. V was pared by 4 bases and J by 2 bases, with 4 bases of the junction left unmatched. The CDR3 has 14 amino acids. The DNA of the CDR3 is TGTGCCAGCAGCACAAGGACAGGGAACTATGGCTACACCTTC. Translated, it gives CASSTRTGNYGYTF.

The CDR3 DNA is TGTGCCAGCAGTCAGTGGACAGGGCGGAACACTGAAGCTTTCTTT. Amino acid sequence: CASSQWTGRNTEAFF. V gene TRBV5-8 combines with J gene TRBJ1-1, with 8 bases aligning to TRBD1. This CDR3 is 15 amino acids long. V was clipped by 5 bases and J by 1 base; unmatched bases: 7. Germline V gene lookup returns CDR1 SGHTS and CDR2 YDEGEE. The variable domain in full, completed from reference TRBV5-8 and TRBJ1-1, reads EAGVTQSPTHLIKTRGQQATLRCSPISGHTSVYWYQQALGLGLQFLLWYDEGEERNRGNFPPRFSGRQFPNYSSELNVNALELEDSALYLCASSQWTGRNTEAFFGQGTRLTVV.

The chain carries TRBV14 and TRBJ2-1; 7 bases agree with TRBD1. With V trimmed by 8 bases and J by 3 bases, 7 bases remained unmatched. Germline lookup yields CDR1 SGHDN and CDR2 FVKESK. The CDR3 is 14 amino acids. CDR3 coding DNA: TGTGCCAGCGGTCCACAGGGGATCTACAATGAGCAGTTCTTC. As protein: CASGPQGIYNEQFF.

This clone was seen a few times. CDR3 amino acids: CASSKYRAYQETQYF. The CDR3 DNA follows: TGTGCCAGCAGCAAATACAGGGCGTACCAAGAGACCCAGTACTTC. The rearrangement links TRBV6-5 to TRBJ2-5, with TRBD1 as a possible D gene (6 bases). CDR3 length: 15 amino acids. Trimming pared 6 bases from V and 0 bases from J, leaving 14 bases between. Per germline, CDR1 MNHEY and CDR2 SVGAGI.

The V call is TRBV5-1, the J call TRBJ1-2; TRBD1 might be the D (6 bases). Trimming cost V 4 bases and J 0 bases, with 13 bases left between them. Germline V gene lookup returns CDR1 SGHRS and CDR2 YFSETQ. The CDR3 has 15 residues. The CDR3 coding sequence is TGCGCCAGCAGCGCCGGGACAAGAACTAACTATGGCTACACCTTC. Its translation: CASSAGTRTNYGYTF.

The J gene is TRBJ1-2, the V gene TRBV7-9, with D hard to call. This CDR3 comprises 12 residues. CDR1 and CDR2 (germline): SEHNR, FQNEAQ (reference sequence). V was clipped by 3 bases and J by 4 bases, with 6 bases between them. The CDR3 sequence is CASSFGPYGYTF. CDR3 nucleotide sequence: TGTGCCAGCAGCTTCGGTCCCTATGGCTACACCTTC.